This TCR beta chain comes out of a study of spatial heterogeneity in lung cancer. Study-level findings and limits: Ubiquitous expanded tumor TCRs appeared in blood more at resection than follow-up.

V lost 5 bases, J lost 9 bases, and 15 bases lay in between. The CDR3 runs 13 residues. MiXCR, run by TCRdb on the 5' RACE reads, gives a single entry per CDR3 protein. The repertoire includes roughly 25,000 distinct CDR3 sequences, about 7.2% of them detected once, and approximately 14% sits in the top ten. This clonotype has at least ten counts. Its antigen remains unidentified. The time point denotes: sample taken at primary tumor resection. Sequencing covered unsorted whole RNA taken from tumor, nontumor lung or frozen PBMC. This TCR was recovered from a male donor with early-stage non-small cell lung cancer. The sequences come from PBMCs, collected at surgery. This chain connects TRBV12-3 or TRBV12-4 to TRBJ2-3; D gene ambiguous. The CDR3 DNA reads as TGTGCCAGCAGTCCCCAGGCCAGCTACACGCAGTATTTT. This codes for CASSPQASYTQYF.